The clone carrying this TCR beta chain was seen just once. The authors' processing: Estimates of nucleated cell counts were drawn from the amplification of reference gene primers. Libraries were prepared by immunoSEQ multiplex PCR; TCRdb keeps only in-frame clonotypes and omits some of them. V and J calls and clone size are given by that table; D and trimming were obtained from the DNA. This sample yields about 170,000 clones, of which roughly 85% are seen a single time; roughly 2% belongs to the top ten. The sample comes from a study of blood T cell repertoires in COVID-19. Study details: Samples of COVID-19 (acute and convalescent) were obtained from the United States, Italy and Spain.

The CDR3 extends over 17 amino acids. V shed 4 bases, J shed 4 bases, and the junction held 12 bases outside the gene matches. Germline V gene lookup returns CDR1 SGHNT and CDR2 YYREEE (reference sequence). Specimen: peripheral blood. The chain combines TRBV5-4 with TRBJ1-3; TRBD1 agrees at 9 bases. This TCR derives from a woman aged 80 or older with acute or convalescent COVID-19. The DNA of the CDR3 is TGTGCCAGCAGCGGAACTCCGGGACAGGGAACGGGAAACACCATATATTTT. Encoded protein: CASSGTPGQGTGNTIYF.